Below, 8 T cell receptor beta chains from the same sample are listed, as sequenced in a study of T cells expressing NK-cell markers. One entry per CDR3 protein, without DNA, is what TCRdb gives after re-calling the 5' RACE reads. Here the sample table reports fewer than 300,000 distinct CDR3 sequences. Sequences were obtained from blood T cells: a sorted CD56 or NKG2C T cell subset, CD4+ or CD8+ T cells, or bulk PBMC T cells (not recorded which). The receptor source for this set is a woman between 18 and 70 years old in good health.

This chain connects TRBV12-5 to TRBJ2-4; TCRdb outputs TRBD1, but without DNA this stays unchecked. The CDR3 extends over 14 amino acids. Germline CDR1 is LGHNT and CDR2 is FRNRAP. CDR3 amino acids: CASGSPPSWGIQYF.

The chain joins TRBV14 to TRBJ2-3; TCRdb picks TRBD2, but there is no DNA to check that call. The germline V gene encodes CDR1 SGHDN and CDR2 FVKESK. The CDR3 is 17 residues long. This CDR3 reads CASSQDWGTLITDTQYF.

The V and J genes are TRBV29-1 and TRBJ1-1; the TCRdb D gene call, TRBD1, has no DNA to confirm it. Germline CDR1 is SQVTM and CDR2 is ANQGSEA. CDR3 length: 12 amino acids. The CDR3 here is CSVRQANTEAFF.

V gene TRBV12-3 or TRBV12-4 combines with J gene TRBJ2-2; without DNA, the TCRdb call of TRBD1 cannot be checked. There are 16 residues in the CDR3. The CDR3 loop reads CASSLWTGGNTGELFF.

The genes are TRBV12-3 or TRBV12-4 and TRBJ2-1; TCRdb proposes TRBD1, but this gene call is untestable without DNA. The CDR3 has 15 amino acids. The CDR3 sequence is CASSLGQGAVNEQFF.

V and J are TRBV7-2 and TRBJ2-2; TCRdb designates TRBD1, a call that cannot be tested without DNA. Germline V lookup: CDR1 SGHTA, CDR2 FQGNSA. The CDR3 covers 15 residues. The CDR3 protein is CASSGDRANTGELFF.

V gene TRBV7-9 combines with J gene TRBJ1-1. Germline values: CDR1 SEHNR, CDR2 FQNEAQ (reference sequence). The CDR3 runs to 14 residues. CDR3 protein: CASSLGRLNTEAFF.

The chain joins TRBV9 to TRBJ2-5; TCRdb's assignment of TRBD1 cannot be checked, as there is no DNA. The germline gives CDR1 SGDLS, CDR2 YYNGEE. There are 15 residues in the CDR3. The CDR3 sequence: CASSALRGQKETQYF.